Sequencing of this T cell receptor beta chain was carried out in a study of shared clonotypes between healthy human individuals (dated by TCRdb to about 2020). Study-wide context: A couple of women and three men aged 18 to 49 years were included in the cohort. Libraries were prepared and TCR repertoires were sequenced by different laboratories using diverse techniques, in order to increase sequencing depth and limit assay-specific biases. Each donor's leukapheresis produced roughly between about 0.9 and 9.5 billion PBMCs. The study deeply sequenced blood TCR repertoires of 5 or 6 healthy adults to estimate repertoire size and the extent of clonotype sharing between individuals. For each donor, CD4 naive and CD4 memory were each given three plates, CD8 naive was given two plates, and CD8 memory was given one plate.

Results the study describes overall, beyond this receptor: Based on pairwise subsampling, the degree of clonotype sharing among donors was expected to be affected by sequencing depth. Because the study included only a small number of donors, the genetic and exposure-history diversity represented was limited. Clonotypes shared by all four sorted-subset donors showed higher generation probabilities than non-shared clonotypes. Sampling was limited to blood, and TCR repertoires in tissue likely differ from TCR repertoires in blood. Even with the large sequencing depth, rarefaction of the sorted-subset datasets indicated that sequencing was incomplete. Sharing across several donors was observed for about 5% of naive CD4, over 3% of naive CD8, roughly 2.4% of memory CD4, and about 0.4% of memory CD8 clonotypes. Estimated clonotype richness was generally larger for naive than for memory subsets.

CD8 naive samples consisted of CD45RO-negative cells that were positively selected for CCR7, yielding a CD45RA+CCR7+ population without TemRA cells. The donors were healthy, HIV-negative adults who had no recently reported acute infections or vaccinations. Every donor was a Caucasian adult living in Nashville, Tennessee, USA. Blood was collected by leukapheresis, and PBMCs were isolated by Ficoll-Histopaque density gradient centrifugation and then cryopreserved in liquid nitrogen vapor phase. Purity and quantity of every magnetically sorted T cell population were checked by analytical flow cytometry. From each sorted fraction, genomic DNA was isolated and quantified by UV absorbance on a Nanodrop 2000c. Points on this clone: What antigen it recognizes has not been identified. Per-base quality was not reported, and no clone a single base away is much larger than it.

Using the deep immunoSEQ assay, multiplex PCR amplified TCR CDR3 regions from genomic DNA. Extracted genomic DNA from each cell subset was spread evenly across all wells of several immunoSEQ 96-well plates, with each plate serving as a replicate. Each replicate PCR for sorted subsets received approximately 220 ng genomic DNA, equal to tens of thousands of T cell genomes. Purified libraries were measured with a Qubit 3.0 fluorometer, size-checked on a Bioanalyzer 2100, and measured again with the KAPA Library Quantification kit. Every immunoSEQ 96-well plate was sequenced on a separate single-read 150-cycle Illumina NextSeq 550 flow cell. Concerning the study's data processing: Because only junctional sequences without quality scores were contained in the immunoSEQ output, filtering matching that applied to full-length reads could not be performed. To assign V/J genes and CDR3, sequences were annotated using PyIR, a Python wrapper for IgBLAST v1.9, with IMGT germline references. Any read was removed if the V/J assignment was weak (E-value above 1e-6), the CDR3 was missing, or the read contained stop codons, out-of-frame junctions, or ambiguous translated residues. V3J clonotypes were defined as sequences sharing an identical inferred V gene, J gene, and CDR3 amino acid sequence. The percentage overlap between two repertoires was calculated by dividing the number of shared unique clonotypes by the size of the smaller repertoire. RTK rarefaction, the Chao1 estimator, and Recon v2.1 estimates of unobserved clonotypes were used to assess repertoire richness. For all TCRbeta clonotypes obtained by the gDNA method from four donors, generation probabilities were computed with OLGA. TCRdb carries this immuneACCESS record with in-frame sequences only. Its versions omit some clonotypes, under half of them owing to an unresolved V gene in the studies checked, with the rest unexplained. D and trimming come from the DNA, and the V and J calls and clone size come from that table. Recorded for this sample are some 600,000 clones; approximately 96% of them occurred a single time. The top ten hold 0.11% of the sample.

From the cysteine through the phenylalanine, the CDR3 covers 16 amino acids. Only the CDR3 portion is preserved as DNA: 48 bases, with reading frame beginning at the first base. Germline trimming: 3 bases from V, 7 bases from J; junction bases outside gene matches: 11. CDR1 and CDR2, looked up from the germline V gene, are SGDLS and YYNGEE. Material: naive CD8+ T cells sorted from blood. This sample's cell subset or site label indicates: CD45RA+CCR7+. The sequence joins TRBV9 to TRBJ2-1; 9 of the junction bases match TRBD1. This TCR derives from a woman in her 30s in good health. The nucleotide sequence is TGTGCCAGCAGCGGAGGATCCGGGACAGGGCTAAATGAGCAGTTCTTC. This encodes CASSGGSGTGLNEQFF.